The 10 T cell receptor beta chains reported below all come from one sample, sequenced in a study of cytomegalovirus exposure and HLA in healthy donors. 13 Jbeta primers and 60 Vbeta primers were used for the PCR. Profiling relied on immunoSEQ multiplex PCR, and the TCRdb table lists in-frame clones only, not all of them. The sample includes about 140,000 clones, more than 70% of them seen just once. Sequenced: PBMCs. The receptors here all came from a man aged 35-49 years in good health and CMV-seronegative.

This chain connects TRBV18 to TRBJ2-1; 12 bases are a match to TRBD2. In germline, CDR1 is KGHSH, CDR2 LQKENI. J lost 0 bases, V lost 5 bases, and 2 bases had no gene match. The CDR3 covers 16 residues. The CDR3 spells CASSAGLAGSYNEQFF. DNA for the CDR3: TGTGCCAGCTCAGCGGGACTAGCGGGCTCCTACAATGAGCAGTTCTTC.

Comment on this clone: Possible read error: a much larger clone is one base away. The V call is TRBV4-3, the J call TRBJ1-1, with D possibly matching TRBD1 (5 bases). CDR3 length equals 16 residues. Germline-derived CDR1 and CDR2 are LGHNA and YSLEER. CDR3 nucleotide sequence: TGCCCCAGCAGCCAAGCCATAGGACATCAAGGAACTGAAGCTTTCTTT. This translates into CPSSQAIGHQGTEAFF.

The chain combines TRBV30 with TRBJ1-1; no firm D call. The CDR3 sequence is 15 residues long. The germline V and J ends were trimmed by 2 bases and 0 bases, with 13 bases remaining between them. Germline loops: CDR1 GTSNPN, CDR2 SVGIG (reference sequence). CDR3 protein: CAWSYGRDMNTEAFF. The CDR3 DNA sequence: TGTGCCTGGAGTTACGGCCGTGACATGAACACTGAAGCTTTCTTT.

The rearrangement uses TRBV7-6 and TRBJ2-2; 9 bases are shared with TRBD2. Germline values: CDR1 SGHVS, CDR2 FNYEAQ. Trimming took 1 base from V and 2 from J; bases not matched to a gene: 2. The CDR3 spans 16 residues. This CDR3 reads CASSLELAGNTGELFF. The CDR3 DNA is TGTGCCAGCAGCTTAGAACTAGCGGGTAACACCGGGGAGCTGTTTTTT.

CDR3 in amino acids: CASSEWEGDTQYF. The CDR3 DNA follows: TGTGCCAGCAGTGAATGGGAGGGAGATACGCAGTATTTT. The chain carries TRBV25-1 and TRBJ2-3; 7 nucleotides line up with TRBD2. The CDR3 extends over 13 amino acids. The V gene's germline CDR1 is MGHDK and CDR2 SYGVNS. Trimming at V came to 1 base and at J to 5 bases, leaving 0 bases not matched to a gene.

The V gene is TRBV4-1, the J gene TRBJ1-4; no firm D call. The CDR3 loop spans 16 amino acids. Germline V gene sequence: CDR1 MGHRA, CDR2 YSYEKL. The V end was cut by 1 base, the J end by 5 bases, with 14 bases between. The CDR3 bases are TGCGCCAGCAGCCAAGCGGTTAGCGAACTGAATGAAAAACTGTTTTTT. Its protein product is CASSQAVSELNEKLFF.

This chain connects TRBV7-3 to TRBJ2-3; 10 bases fit TRBD2. The CDR3 loop spans 14 amino acids. Germline V gene sequence: CDR1 SGHTA, CDR2 FQGTGA. The ends lost 5 bases at V and 4 bases at J; junction bases unmatched: 3. The chain's CDR3 is CASSPGTSADTQYF. In DNA, the CDR3 is TGTGCCAGCAGCCCAGGGACTAGCGCAGATACGCAGTATTTT.

This clone has just a few counts. This chain joins TRBV11-2 and TRBJ1-2, with D maybe TRBD1 (5 bases). Trimming took off 3 bases at V and 8 bases at J, with 19 bases between the two ends. The CDR3 spans 15 residues. CDR1 is SGHAT and CDR2 is FQNNGV in the germline V gene. The CDR3 DNA sequence: TGTGCCAGCAGCTTCTCCCCCGGAGGGGCTTACGGCTACACCTTC. Its protein product is CASSFSPGGAYGYTF.

The chain carries TRBV5-1 and TRBJ2-3; D is possibly TRBD2 (6 bases). CDR1 and CDR2 from the germline V gene are SGHRS and YFSETQ. This CDR3 contains 13 residues. The ends were cut back, 4 bases at V and 0 bases at J, with 6 bases in the middle. The CDR3 protein is CASSGGSTDTQYF. CDR3 nucleotide sequence: TGCGCCAGCAGCGGGGGGAGCACAGATACGCAGTATTTT. The full variable domain, rest sourced from reference TRBV5-1 and TRBJ2-3, is KAGVTQTPRYLIKTRGQQVTLSCSPISGHRSVSWYQQTPGQGLQFLFEYFSETQRNKGNFPGRFSGRQFSNSRSEMNVSTLELGDSALYLCASSGGSTDTQYFGPGTRLTVL.

This chain links TRBV10-3 with TRBJ1-2; 7 positions agree with TRBD1. J gave up 1 base and V 4 bases, and 6 bases lay outside the gene matches. The CDR3 extends over 15 amino acids. The V gene's germline CDR1 is ENHRY and CDR2 SYGVKD. The CDR3 loop is CAISAGGIINYGYTF. CDR3 nucleotides: TGTGCCATCAGTGCAGGGGGAATAATTAACTATGGCTACACCTTC.